These T cell receptor beta chains were read from a single sample in a study of spatial heterogeneity in lung cancer. A single record per CDR3 protein comes from TCRdb applying MiXCR to the 5' RACE reads. The data show tens of thousands of distinct CDR3 sequences, around 12% seen once. The source was PBMCs, collected at surgery. The receptors shown here come from a male donor with early-stage non-small cell lung cancer. CDR3s include the opening cysteine and the closing phenylalanine or tryptophan. Expanded clones are given a class, and other clones once, few, many or no size at all.

V gene: TRBV3-1
J gene: TRBJ1-4
clone size: few
CDR3 protein: CASTKTGRSTNEKLFF

V gene: TRBV4-1
J gene: TRBJ2-2
clone size: NA
CDR3 protein: CASSQPGTNTGELFF

V gene: TRBV25-1
J gene: TRBJ1-2
clone size: NA
CDR3 protein: CASSVGVYGYTF

V gene: TRBV29-1
J gene: TRBJ1-1
clone size: many
CDR3 protein: CSVFQGYGNTEAFF

V gene: TRBV5-4
J gene: TRBJ2-5
clone size: many
CDR3 protein: CASSLAGGKETQYF

V gene: TRBV28
J gene: TRBJ1-5
clone size: many
CDR3 protein: CASNPPNQPQHF

V gene: TRBV30
J gene: TRBJ1-6
clone size: few
CDR3 protein: CAWRTQGASNNSPLHF

V gene: TRBV6-2/TRBV6-3
J gene: TRBJ2-7
clone size: few
CDR3 protein: CASSYSRNRVYEQYF

V gene: TRBV10-3
J gene: TRBJ2-2
clone size: NA
CDR3 protein: CAISEVAGVVTGELFF

V gene: TRBV11-3
J gene: TRBJ2-2
clone size: NA
CDR3 protein: CASSSDFETGELFF

V gene: TRBV28
J gene: TRBJ2-1
clone size: NA
CDR3 protein: CASTPGGNYNEQFF

V gene: TRBV20-1
J gene: TRBJ2-7
clone size: many
CDR3 protein: CSASYLGSDSYEQYF

V gene: TRBV10-2
J gene: TRBJ2-7
clone size: many
CDR3 protein: CASSVDLLDKQYF